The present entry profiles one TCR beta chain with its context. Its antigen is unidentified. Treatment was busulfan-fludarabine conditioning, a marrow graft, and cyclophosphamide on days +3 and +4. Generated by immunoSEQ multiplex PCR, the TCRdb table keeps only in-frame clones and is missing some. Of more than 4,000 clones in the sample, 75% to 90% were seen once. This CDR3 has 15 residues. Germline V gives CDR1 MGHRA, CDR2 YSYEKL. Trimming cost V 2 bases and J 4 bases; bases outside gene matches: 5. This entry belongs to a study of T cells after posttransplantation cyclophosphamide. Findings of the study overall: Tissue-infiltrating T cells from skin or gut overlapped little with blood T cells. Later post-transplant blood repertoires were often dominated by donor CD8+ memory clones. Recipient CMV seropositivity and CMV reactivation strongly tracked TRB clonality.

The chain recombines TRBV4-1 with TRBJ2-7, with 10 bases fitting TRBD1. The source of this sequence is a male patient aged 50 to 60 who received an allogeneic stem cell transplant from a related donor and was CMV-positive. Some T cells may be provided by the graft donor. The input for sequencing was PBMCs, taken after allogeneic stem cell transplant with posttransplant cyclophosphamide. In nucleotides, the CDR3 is TGCGCCAGCAGCCAAAGGACAGGGGGGATATACGAGCAGTACTTC. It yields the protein CASSQRTGGIYEQYF.